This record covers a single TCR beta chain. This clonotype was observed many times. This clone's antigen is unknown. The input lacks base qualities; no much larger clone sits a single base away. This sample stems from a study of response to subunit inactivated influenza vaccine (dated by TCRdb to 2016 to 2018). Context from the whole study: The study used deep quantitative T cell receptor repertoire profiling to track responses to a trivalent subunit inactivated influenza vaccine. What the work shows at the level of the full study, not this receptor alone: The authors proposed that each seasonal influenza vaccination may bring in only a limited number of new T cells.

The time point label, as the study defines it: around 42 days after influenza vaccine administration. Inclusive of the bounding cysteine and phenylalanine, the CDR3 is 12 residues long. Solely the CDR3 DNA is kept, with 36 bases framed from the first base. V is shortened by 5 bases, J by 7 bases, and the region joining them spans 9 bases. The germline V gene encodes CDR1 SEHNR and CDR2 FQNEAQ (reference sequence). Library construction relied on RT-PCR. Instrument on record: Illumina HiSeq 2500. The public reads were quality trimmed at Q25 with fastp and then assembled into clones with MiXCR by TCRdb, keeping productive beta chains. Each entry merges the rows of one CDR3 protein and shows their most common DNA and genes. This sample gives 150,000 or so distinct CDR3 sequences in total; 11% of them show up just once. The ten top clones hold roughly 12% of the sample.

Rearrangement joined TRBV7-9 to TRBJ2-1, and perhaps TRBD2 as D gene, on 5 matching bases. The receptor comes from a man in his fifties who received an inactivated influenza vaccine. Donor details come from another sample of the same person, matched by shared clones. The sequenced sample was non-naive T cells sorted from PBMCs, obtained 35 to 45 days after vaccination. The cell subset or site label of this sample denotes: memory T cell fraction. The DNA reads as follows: TGTGCCAGCAGCCCGGACTTAAATGAGCAGTTCTTC. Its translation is CASSPDLNEQFF.